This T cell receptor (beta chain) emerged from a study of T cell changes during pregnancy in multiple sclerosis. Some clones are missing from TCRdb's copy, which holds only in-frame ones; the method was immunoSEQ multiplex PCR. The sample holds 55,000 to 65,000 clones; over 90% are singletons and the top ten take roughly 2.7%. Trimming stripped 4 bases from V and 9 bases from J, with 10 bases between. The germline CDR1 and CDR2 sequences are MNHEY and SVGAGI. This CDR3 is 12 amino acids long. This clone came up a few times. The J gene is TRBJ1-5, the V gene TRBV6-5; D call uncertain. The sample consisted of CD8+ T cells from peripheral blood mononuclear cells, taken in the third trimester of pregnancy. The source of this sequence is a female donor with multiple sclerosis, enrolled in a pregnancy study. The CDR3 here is CASSFGGGPQHF. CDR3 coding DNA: TGTGCCAGCAGTTTTGGCGGAGGGCCCCAGCATTTT.